What follows are 28 T cell receptor beta chains derived from one specimen sequenced in a study of CD8 T cells in Susac syndrome. An amount of RNA that ranged from roughly 0.45 to 1 ug was reverse transcribed with random hexamers. TCRdb used MiXCR to reprocess the immunoSEQ multiplex PCR reads, holding one entry per CDR3 protein. Of 70,000 or so distinct CDR3 sequences listed, around 96% are singletons. The sequenced sample was CD8+ T cells from PBMCs. The source is a human donor with multiple sclerosis.

This clonotype was recorded once. This sequence joins TRBV3-1 and TRBJ2-5; TRBD2 matches 7 bases. Trimming removed 0 bases from V and 4 bases from J; junction bases left unmatched: 5. CDR1 LGHDT and CDR2 YNNKEL come from the germline V gene (reference sequence). This CDR3 is built from 15 residues. CDR3 sequence: CASSQDSGQGETQYF. CDR3 in DNA: TGTGCCAGCAGCCAAGATAGCGGGCAGGGAGAGACCCAGTACTTC.

Only one count was recorded for this clonotype. This chain joins TRBV29-1 and TRBJ1-1; tentatively, D is TRBD1 (5 bases). The V gene's germline CDR1 is SQVTM and CDR2 ANQGSEA. The CDR3 loop spans 13 amino acids. The V gene lost 7 bases and the J gene lost 3 bases, with 15 bases spanning the gap. CDR3 sequence: CSAGNVGDTEAFF. The CDR3 DNA sequence: TGCAGCGCGGGGAATGTGGGGGACACTGAAGCTTTCTTT. Full variable domain (rest looked up from reference TRBV29-1 and TRBJ1-1): SAVISQKPSRDICQRGTSLTIQCQVDSQVTMMFWYRQQPGQSLTLIATANQGSEATYESGFVIDKFPISRPNLTFSTLTVSNMSPEDSSIYLCSAGNVGDTEAFFGQGTRLTVV.

The gene calls are TRBV7-9 and TRBJ1-2, with unresolved D. The CDR3 length is 15 residues. Germline loops: CDR1 SEHNR, CDR2 FQNEAQ (reference sequence). V was trimmed by 2 bases and J by 2 bases, leaving 12 bases between them. CDR3: CASSLNSGSNYGYTF. CDR3 bases: TGTGCCAGCAGCTTAAATAGCGGGTCAAACTATGGCTACACCTTC.

J is TRBJ2-5 and V is TRBV27; 9 nucleotides align to TRBD2. Germline V gives CDR1 MNHEY, CDR2 SMNVEV (reference sequence). With 5 bases clipped from V and 2 bases from J, the junction kept 15 bases outside the gene matches. The CDR3 extends over 18 amino acids. CDR3 protein: CASSPHTTSGLVQETQYF. The CDR3 DNA sequence: TGTGCCAGCAGTCCTCACACGACTAGCGGTCTAGTACAAGAGACCCAGTACTTC.

The CDR3 loop reads CSISWGKNTEAFF. CDR3 bases: TGCAGCATTTCCTGGGGGAAGAACACTGAAGCTTTCTTT. The J gene is TRBJ1-1, the V gene TRBV29-1; D is perhaps TRBD1 (5 bases). The CDR3 contains 13 residues. CDR1 and CDR2 (germline): SQVTM, ANQGSEA. Trimming removed 8 bases at V and 1 base at J, with 14 bases between. The full variable domain, with the rest looked up from reference TRBV29-1 and TRBJ1-1, is SAVISQKPSRDICQRGTSLTIQCQVDSQVTMMFWYRQQPGQSLTLIATANQGSEATYESGFVIDKFPISRPNLTFSTLTVSNMSPEDSSIYLCSISWGKNTEAFFGQGTRLTVV.

The chain links TRBV14 to TRBJ1-1, with 7 bases lining up with TRBD1. V lost 3 bases, J lost 6 bases, and 10 bases stayed unmatched. This CDR3 spans 15 amino acids. From germline, CDR1 is SGHDN and CDR2 FVKESK. The CDR3 DNA reads as TGTGCCAGCAGCCATGGTTACAGGGGCCGCGCTGAAGCTTTCTTT. Its translation: CASSHGYRGRAEAFF.

The rearrangement uses TRBV6-6 and TRBJ1-5; D not certain. Trimming took off 2 bases at V and 6 bases at J, with 11 bases between the two ends. The CDR3 is 14 residues long. The germline CDR1 and CDR2 sequences are MNHNY and SVGAGI (reference sequence). The CDR3 nucleotides are TGTGCCAGCAGTTACGCCGAGGAAAGTCAGCCCCAGCATTTT. Amino acid sequence: CASSYAEESQPQHF.

CDR3 protein: CSAPSGTRYQETQYF. The DNA for the CDR3 is TGCAGTGCCCCGTCCGGGACTAGGTACCAAGAGACCCAGTACTTC. The chain is built from TRBV20-1 and TRBJ2-5; 8 bases are shared with TRBD2. Looked up from germline, CDR1 is DFQATT and CDR2 is SNEGSKA (reference sequence). CDR3 size: 15 residues. J lost 0 bases, V lost 6 bases, and 9 bases had no gene match.

This clonotype was counted a single time. The chain couples TRBV29-1 to TRBJ2-7; perhaps D is TRBD1 or TRBD2 (5 bases each). The CDR3 totals 11 residues. V lost 3 bases and J 5 bases, leaving 8 bases between the germline ends. Per germline, CDR1 SQVTM and CDR2 ANQGSEA. Here the CDR3 DNA reads TGCAGCGTTGAGGGGGAAAACGAGCAGTACTTC. Translating it yields CSVEGENEQYF.

The rearrangement uses TRBV27 and TRBJ2-7; D remains ambiguous. The ends were cut back, 4 bases at V and 0 bases at J, with 7 bases in the middle. Germline V CDR1 and CDR2: MNHEY, SMNVEV (reference sequence). CDR3 length equals 13 residues. The CDR3 bases are TGTGCCAGCAGTTACCAACACTCCTACGAGCAGTACTTC. This sequence encodes CASSYQHSYEQYF.

J is TRBJ2-7 and V is TRBV6-2 or TRBV6-3; D is uncertain. The CDR3 is made up of 13 amino acids. V shed 7 bases and J shed 0 bases, with 10 bases lying between them. Germline CDR1 is MNHEY and CDR2 is SVGEGT. CDR3 coding DNA: TGTGCCAGCATAGGAATGGCCTCCTACGAGCAGTACTTC. It is translated as CASIGMASYEQYF.

This rearrangement joins TRBV30 to TRBJ1-6, with D possibly TRBD1 on 5 matching bases. V lost 7 bases, J lost 9 bases, and 16 bases lay in between. Germline CDR1 reads GTSNPN; CDR2 reads SVGIG (reference sequence). The CDR3 runs to 13 residues. The DNA of the CDR3 is TGTGCCTCTCAGGGATCCGGAGGTTCACCCCTCCACTTT. It encodes CASQGSGGSPLHF.

The chain carries TRBV6-1 and TRBJ2-2; 12 nucleotides agree with TRBD2. Germline assignment: CDR1 MNHNS and CDR2 SASEGT. The CDR3 is 17 amino acids. With V trimmed by 6 bases and J by 7 bases, 12 bases remained unmatched. CDR3 sequence: CASSPHSSGGAGGELFF. In nucleotides, the CDR3 is TGTGCCAGCAGCCCGCACTCTAGCGGGGGGGCCGGCGGGGAGCTGTTTTTT.

The rearrangement uses TRBV23-1 and TRBJ1-1, with D perhaps matching TRBD1 (5 bases). TRBV23-1 is an ORF for which the function is uncertain. The CDR3 totals 15 residues. Trimming took 2 bases from V and 4 from J, leaving 14 bases between them. CDR3 coding DNA: TGCGCCAGCAGTCAAATCAGGGTTTTGGGCACTGAAGCTTTCTTT. Its protein is CASSQIRVLGTEAFF.

In this sample, this clonotype turned up a few times. The rearrangement joins TRBV4-1 to TRBJ2-6; D not certain. The CDR3 sequence is 14 residues long. Germline V gene sequence: CDR1 MGHRA, CDR2 YSYEKL. V was shortened by 3 bases and J by 4 bases, with 7 bases between the two germline ends. The CDR3 sequence is CASSQETGANVLTF. DNA for the CDR3: TGCGCCAGCAGCCAGGAGACCGGGGCCAACGTCCTGACTTTC.

The V call is TRBV7-9, the J call TRBJ2-1; 9 bases line up with TRBD1. This CDR3 is built from 15 residues. Germline V gene lookup returns CDR1 SEHNR and CDR2 FQNEAQ (reference sequence). The junction had 11 bases not matched to a gene; V was cut back by 7 bases and J by 7 bases. The CDR3, as DNA: TGTGCCAGCACCCCATTGGACAGGGGAGGAAATGAGCAGTTCTTC. Protein: CASTPLDRGGNEQFF.

This chain uses TRBV12-3 or TRBV12-4 with TRBJ1-2; D gene unclear. The CDR3 covers 14 residues. The V and J ends lost 10 bases and 2 bases respectively, with 17 bases between them. CDR3 coding DNA: TGTGCCACCAGAATTGAAACGGACAACTATGGCTACACCTTC. Residues: CATRIETDNYGYTF.

V gene TRBV28 combines with J gene TRBJ1-2; D unresolved. Trimming removed 10 bases from V and 4 bases from J, with 13 bases in between. The length of the CDR3 is 12 residues. Germline values: CDR1 MDHEN, CDR2 SYDVKM. Here the CDR3 reads CAMGGGGYGYTF. The DNA for the CDR3 is TGTGCCATGGGAGGAGGAGGCTATGGCTACACCTTC.

The chain joins TRBV5-4 to TRBJ2-3; D not certain. The CDR3 is 15 residues long. The germline V and J ends were trimmed by 6 bases and 4 bases, with 18 bases remaining between them. The V gene's germline CDR1 is SGHNT and CDR2 YYREEE (reference sequence). CDR3 coding DNA: TGTGCCAGCATGGGTGAACCGTCAGGCTCAGATACGCAGTATTTT. Translating it yields CASMGEPSGSDTQYF.

The chain uses TRBV7-2 and TRBJ2-7, with 8 bases fitting TRBD2. The germline gives CDR1 SGHTA, CDR2 FQGNSA. V lost 5 bases, J lost 2 bases, and 11 bases stayed unmatched. CDR3 length equals 16 residues. The CDR3 nucleotides are TGTGCCAGCAGCGCGTTACCTAGCGGGCCTACCTACGAGCAGTACTTC. Translating gives CASSALPSGPTYEQYF.

The chain links TRBV12-3 or TRBV12-4 to TRBJ1-2, with a tentative D call TRBD1 (6 bases). Trimming shortened V by 4 bases and J by 5 bases, and 11 bases separated the two germline ends. CDR3 length: 13 residues. The CDR3, as DNA: TGTGCCAGCAGTTGGGGGGGCCCTTATGGCTACACCTTC. Its protein product is CASSWGGPYGYTF.

V is TRBV7-9 and J is TRBJ2-1; the match to TRBD2 covers 11 bases. There are 15 residues in the CDR3. The V segment lost 7 bases and the J segment 5 bases; nucleotides outside the gene matches: 7. Germline-derived CDR1 and CDR2 are SEHNR and FQNEAQ (reference sequence). CDR3 amino acids: CASKTSGVLNNEQFF. In DNA, the CDR3 is TGTGCCAGCAAGACTAGCGGGGTTTTAAACAATGAGCAGTTCTTC.

The CDR3 DNA is TGTGCCAGCAGTACGCTAGCGGCGACATACAATGAGCAGTTCTTC. It encodes CASSTLAATYNEQFF. The V gene is TRBV6-2 or TRBV6-3, the J gene TRBJ2-1, with 7 bases identical to TRBD2. The germline gives CDR1 MNHEY, CDR2 SVGEGT. The V gene end was trimmed by 5 bases and the J gene end by 4 bases; junction bases not matched to a gene: 8. This CDR3 comprises 15 residues.

The chain couples TRBV9 to TRBJ2-6; possibly TRBD1 or TRBD2 for D (5 bases each). Trimming left V 3 bases short and J 2 bases short, with 15 bases between. This CDR3 spans 17 amino acids. The germline V gene encodes CDR1 SGDLS and CDR2 YYNGEE. The CDR3 DNA follows: TGTGCCAGCAGCGCTTCGGGACCATTTACTGGGGCCAACGTCCTGACTTTC. This translates into CASSASGPFTGANVLTF.

CDR3 amino acids: CASSLGLPDTQYF. Written as DNA, the CDR3 is TGTGCCAGCAGCTTGGGACTTCCAGATACGCAGTATTTT. J is TRBJ2-3 and V is TRBV12-3 or TRBV12-4, with D possibly being TRBD2 (6 bases). This CDR3 is built from 13 residues. Trimming removed 6 bases at V and 4 bases at J, with 11 bases between.

DNA of the CDR3: TGTGCCAGCAGTAAAGACCCGGATGACTATGGCTACACCTTC. Encoded protein: CASSKDPDDYGYTF. The V and J genes are TRBV6-5 and TRBJ1-2; D is ambiguous. Germline values: CDR1 MNHEY, CDR2 SVGAGI. The CDR3 runs to 14 residues. Between the trimmed V and J ends, which lost 5 bases and 3 bases, there was a span of 13 bases.

The CDR3 here is CASSYSYQRASTDTQYF. CDR3 DNA: TGTGCCAGCAGTTACTCGTACCAGCGGGCTAGCACAGATACGCAGTATTTT. The V call is TRBV6-5, the J call TRBJ2-3, with a weak D call TRBD2 (6 bases). Germline values: CDR1 MNHEY, CDR2 SVGAGI. Between the trimmed V and J ends, which lost 0 bases and 0 bases, there was a span of 13 bases. The CDR3 is made up of 17 amino acids.

The CDR3 DNA reads TGCAGCGCCCGAGGGGCTAGCGGGGGCTCCTACGAGCAGTACTTC. Its protein is CSARGASGGSYEQYF. This sequence joins TRBV29-1 and TRBJ2-7, with 10 bases lining up with TRBD2. The CDR3 extends over 15 amino acids. The junction had 9 bases not matched to a gene; V was cut back by 7 bases and J by 0 bases. Looked up from germline, CDR1 is SQVTM and CDR2 is ANQGSEA.